One sample yielded the 4 T cell receptor beta chains listed below, sequenced in a study of T cells in Graves' hyperthyroidism and ophthalmopathy. Researchers amplified the TCR beta CDR3 regions from RNA transcripts. The HTBI primer set was used in a first-round RT-PCR of the TCR CDR3. TCRdb fed the multiplex PCR reads into MiXCR, producing one record per CDR3 protein. This table has roughly 250,000 distinct CDR3 sequences, about a sixth appearing once. Sequencing used blood. The receptor source for this set is a woman aged 18-29 years with Graves' ophthalmopathy.

This clonotype was seen only a few times. The rearrangement links TRBV27 to TRBJ2-7; 12 bases map to TRBD2. The J segment lost 5 bases and the V segment lost 6 bases, leaving 5 bases of the junction unmatched. CDR1 is MNHEY, CDR2 SMNVEV, per germline (reference sequence). CDR3 length: 14 amino acids. CDR3 bases: TGTGCCAGCAGGTTGACTAGCGGGAGTGACGAGCAGTACTTC. This encodes CASRLTSGSDEQYF.

This chain connects TRBV20-1 to TRBJ2-7, with 8 bases fitting TRBD2. The junction had 4 bases not matched to a gene; V was cut back by 4 bases and J by 2 bases. The CDR3 extends over 13 amino acids. Germline V lookup: CDR1 DFQATT, CDR2 SNEGSKA (reference sequence). CDR3: CSAISGGPYEQYF. In DNA, the CDR3 is TGCAGTGCTATCTCGGGGGGGCCCTACGAGCAGTACTTC.

The rearrangement uses TRBV12-3 or TRBV12-4 and TRBJ2-1; D is possibly TRBD1 (6 bases). Between the trimmed V and J ends, which lost 7 bases and 1 base, there was a span of 20 bases. The CDR3 has 17 residues. CDR3 in amino acids: CASTTSDSQRSYNEQFF. Here the CDR3 DNA reads TGTGCCAGCACAACTTCGGACAGTCAAAGGTCCTACAATGAGCAGTTCTTC.

Ten or more counts support this clonotype. The chain joins TRBV20-1 to TRBJ1-3; 11 bases are shared with TRBD1. The germline CDR1 and CDR2 sequences are DFQATT and SNEGSKA (reference sequence). This CDR3 contains 13 residues. J gave up 8 bases and V 0 bases, and 0 bases lay outside the gene matches. CDR3 sequence reads: CSAREGQGDTIYF. The CDR3 coding sequence is TGCAGTGCTAGAGAGGGACAGGGGGACACCATATATTTT.